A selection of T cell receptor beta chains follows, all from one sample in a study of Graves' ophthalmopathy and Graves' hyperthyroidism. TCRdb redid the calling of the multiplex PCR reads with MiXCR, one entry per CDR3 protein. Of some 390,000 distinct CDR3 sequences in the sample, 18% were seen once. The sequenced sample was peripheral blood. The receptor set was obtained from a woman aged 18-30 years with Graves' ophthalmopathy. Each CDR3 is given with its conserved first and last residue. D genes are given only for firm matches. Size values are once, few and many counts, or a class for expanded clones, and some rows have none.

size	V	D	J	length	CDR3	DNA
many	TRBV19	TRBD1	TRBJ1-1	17	CASSRGTGAALNTEAFF	TGTGCCAGTAGTAGAGGGACAGGGGCGGCTCTGAACACTGAAGCTTTCTTT
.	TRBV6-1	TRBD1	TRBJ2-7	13	CADRQGRFYEQYF	TGTGCAGATCGACAGGGGAGGTTCTACGAGCAGTACTTC
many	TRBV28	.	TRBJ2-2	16	CASSIRTVLRTGELFF	TGTGCCAGCAGTATTAGGACAGTTCTGAGGACCGGGGAGCTGTTTTTT
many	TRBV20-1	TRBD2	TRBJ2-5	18	CSARDRASGRAIRETQYF	TGCAGTGCTAGAGATCGGGCTAGCGGGAGGGCCATCCGGGAGACCCAGTACTTC
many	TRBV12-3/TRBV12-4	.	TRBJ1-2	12	CASSSGVYGYTF	TGTGCCAGCAGTTCGGGGGTTTATGGTTACACCTTC
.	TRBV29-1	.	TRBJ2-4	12	CSVEDSSVIQYF	TGCAGCGTTGAAGACAGCAGTGTCATTCAGTACTTC
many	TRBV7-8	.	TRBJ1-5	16	CASSPGGTYSNQPQHF	TGTGCCAGCAGCCCGGGGGGGACATATAGCAATCAGCCCCAGCATTTT
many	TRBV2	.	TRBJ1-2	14	CASMGLGEGYGYTF	TGTGCCAGCATGGGCCTGGGAGAGGGCTATGGCTACACCTTC
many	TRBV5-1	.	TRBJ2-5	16	CASSLFRSAGQETQYF	TGCGCCAGCAGCTTGTTCCGTTCGGCCGGCCAAGAGACCCAGTACTTC
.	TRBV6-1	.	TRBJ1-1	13	CASSEGGFAEAFF	TGTGCCAGCAGTGAGGGGGGGTTCGCTGAAGCTTTCTTT
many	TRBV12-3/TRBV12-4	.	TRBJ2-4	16	CASSLAVQTLKNIQYF	TGTGCCAGCAGTTTAGCGGTTCAGACCCTAAAAAACATTCAGTACTTC
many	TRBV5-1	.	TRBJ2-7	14	CASSLDSRTYEQYF	TGCGCCAGCAGCTTGGACAGCCGAACCTACGAGCAGTACTTC
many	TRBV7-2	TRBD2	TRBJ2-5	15	CASSFGGGPRETQYF	TGTGCCAGCAGCTTCGGCGGGGGGCCGAGGGAGACCCAGTACTTC
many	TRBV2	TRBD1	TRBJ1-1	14	CASSDGQGGTEAFF	TGTGCCAGCAGTGACGGGCAGGGGGGCACTGAAGCTTTCTTT
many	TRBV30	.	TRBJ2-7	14	CAVNPGTLTREQYF	TGTGCCGTGAACCCCGGGACCCTCACGAGGGAGCAGTACTTC
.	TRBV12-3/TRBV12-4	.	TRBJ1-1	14	CASSLVSQGSEAFF	TGTGCCAGCAGTTTAGTTTCCCAAGGGAGTGAAGCTTTCTTT
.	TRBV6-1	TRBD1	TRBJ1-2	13	CASRSGTGEGYTF	TGTGCCAGCAGGTCCGGGACAGGGGAAGGCTACACCTTC
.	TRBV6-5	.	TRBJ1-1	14	CASSSRVGGTEAFF	TGTGCCAGCAGTTCCAGGGTGGGGGGGACTGAAGCTTTCTTT
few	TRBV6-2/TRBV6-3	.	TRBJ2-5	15	CASTLGDIGQETQYF	TGTGCCAGCACCCTCGGGGACATTGGACAAGAGACCCAGTACTTC
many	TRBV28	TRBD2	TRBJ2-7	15	CASSLTSGRLHEQYF	TGTGCCAGCAGTCTAACTAGCGGGAGGTTGCACGAGCAGTACTTC
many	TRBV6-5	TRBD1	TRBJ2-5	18	CASSYHRGQGPSQETQYF	TGTGCCAGCAGTTACCACAGGGGACAGGGCCCGTCCCAAGAGACCCAGTACTTC
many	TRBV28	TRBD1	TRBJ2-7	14	CASKTGGSRGEQYF	TGTGCCAGCAAAACAGGGGGTTCCCGGGGCGAGCAGTACTTC
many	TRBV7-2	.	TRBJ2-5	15	CASSLVAGHQETQYF	TGTGCCAGCAGCTTAGTGGCAGGCCACCAAGAGACCCAGTACTTC
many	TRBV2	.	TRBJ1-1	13	CASSGWTATEAFF	TGTGCCAGCAGCGGCTGGACAGCCACTGAAGCTTTCTTT
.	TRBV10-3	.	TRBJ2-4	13	CAISASLGNIQYF	TGTGCCATCAGTGCGTCCCTGGGAAACATTCAGTACTTC
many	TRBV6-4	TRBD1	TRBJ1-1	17	CASRPFGTGGLNTEAFF	TGTGCCAGCAGGCCGTTCGGGACAGGGGGACTGAACACTGAAGCTTTCTTT
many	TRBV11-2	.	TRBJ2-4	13	CASSLEWKNIQYF	TGTGCCAGCAGCTTAGAGTGGAAAAACATTCAGTACTTC
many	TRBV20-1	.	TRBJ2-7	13	CSAAPRGLYEQYF	TGCAGTGCTGCGCCGCGGGGCCTCTACGAGCAGTACTTC
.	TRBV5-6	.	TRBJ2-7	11	CASSSYSEQYF	TGTGCCAGCAGCTCGTACTCCGAGCAGTACTTC
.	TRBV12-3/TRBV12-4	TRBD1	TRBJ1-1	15	CASSLLEFRGTEAFF	TGTGCCAGCAGCCTACTGGAGTTCAGGGGGACTGAAGCTTTCTTT
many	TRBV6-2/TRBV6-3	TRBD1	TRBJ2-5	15	CASIQLTGPRETQYF	TGTGCCAGCATCCAGCTGACAGGGCCGAGAGAGACCCAGTACTTC
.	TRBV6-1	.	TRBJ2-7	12	CATRRTADEQYF	TGTGCCACGCGACGGACCGCGGACGAGCAGTACTTC
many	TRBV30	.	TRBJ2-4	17	CAWSVGGGQVAKNIQYF	TGTGCCTGGAGTGTTGGAGGGGGCCAGGTAGCCAAAAACATTCAGTACTTC
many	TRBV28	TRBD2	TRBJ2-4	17	CASSYPGLAGAANIQYF	TGTGCCAGCAGTTACCCGGGACTAGCGGGAGCTGCAAACATTCAGTACTTC
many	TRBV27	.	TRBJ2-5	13	CASSLSRRETQYF	TGTGCCAGCAGTTTATCCCGCAGGGAGACCCAGTACTTC
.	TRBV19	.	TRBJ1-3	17	CASSTQGRGDSGNTIYF	TGTGCCAGTAGTACCCAGGGCAGGGGAGATTCCGGAAACACCATATATTTT
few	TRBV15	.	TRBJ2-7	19	CATSRDEGGVGESAYEQYF	TGTGCCACCAGCAGAGATGAGGGAGGTGTGGGGGAATCGGCCTACGAGCAGTACTTC
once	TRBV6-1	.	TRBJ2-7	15	CARPPATGSSYEQYF	TGTGCCAGACCCCCGGCCACGGGTAGCTCCTACGAGCAGTACTTC
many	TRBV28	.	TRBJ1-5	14	CASSPHMSRQPQHF	TGTGCCAGCAGTCCCCACATGAGCCGGCAGCCCCAGCATTTT
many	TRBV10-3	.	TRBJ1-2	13	CAISDGRGHGYTF	TGTGCCATCAGTGATGGTAGGGGCCATGGCTACACCTTC
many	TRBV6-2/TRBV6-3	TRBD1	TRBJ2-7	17	CASSPELPDRGSDEQYF	TGTGCCAGCAGCCCAGAGCTCCCGGACAGGGGGTCCGACGAGCAGTACTTC
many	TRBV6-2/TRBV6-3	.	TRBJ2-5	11	CASTWGETQYF	TGTGCCAGCACCTGGGGAGAGACCCAGTACTTC
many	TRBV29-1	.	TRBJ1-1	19	CSVEAVGAGLTGLNTEAFF	TGCAGCGTTGAAGCTGTTGGGGCAGGACTCACTGGGCTGAACACTGAAGCTTTCTTT
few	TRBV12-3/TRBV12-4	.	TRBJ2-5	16	CASSLYSGGGQETQYF	TGTGCCAGCAGTTTATATAGCGGAGGGGGGCAAGAGACCCAGTACTTC
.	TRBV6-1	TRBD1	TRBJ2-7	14	CASARTGGSYEQYF	TGTGCCAGCGCCCGGACAGGGGGCTCCTACGAGCAGTACTTC
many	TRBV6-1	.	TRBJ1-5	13	CASSDTQDQPQHF	TGTGCCAGCAGTGATACCCAGGATCAGCCCCAGCATTTT
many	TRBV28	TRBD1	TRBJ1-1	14	CASTSDRENTEAFF	TGTGCCAGCACTTCGGACAGGGAGAACACTGAAGCTTTCTTT
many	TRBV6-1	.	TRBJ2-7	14	CASTGPGPDYEQYF	TGTGCCAGCACAGGACCCGGACCAGACTACGAGCAGTACTTC
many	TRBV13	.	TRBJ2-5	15	CASSSAPRTGKTQYF	TGTGCCAGCAGCTCCGCCCCCCGGACCGGGAAGACCCAGTACTTC
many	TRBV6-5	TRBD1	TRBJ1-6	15	CASSYSDREGSPLHF	TGTGCCAGCAGTTACTCGGACAGGGAAGGATCACCCCTCCACTTT
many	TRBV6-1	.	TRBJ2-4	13	CASSEKRMTDRYF	TGTGCCAGCAGTGAAAAGAGAATGACAGATCGGTACTTC
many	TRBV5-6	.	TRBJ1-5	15	CASSLAEVRGQPQHF	TGTGCCAGCAGCTTGGCAGAGGTCCGGGGACAGCCCCAGCATTTT
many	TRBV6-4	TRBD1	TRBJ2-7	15	CASRTRTGGSYEQYF	TGTGCCAGCAGGACCCGAACAGGGGGTTCCTACGAGCAGTACTTC
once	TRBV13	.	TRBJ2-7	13	CASSGHVGYEQYF	TGTGCCAGCAGCGGACATGTAGGCTACGAGCAGTACTTC
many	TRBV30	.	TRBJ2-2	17	CAWTTLGGGKNTGELFF	TGTGCCTGGACCACCCTCGGAGGGGGCAAGAACACCGGGGAGCTGTTTTTT
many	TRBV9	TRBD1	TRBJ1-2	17	CASSEPRTGDGNYGYTF	TGTGCCAGCAGCGAGCCCCGGACAGGGGACGGGAACTATGGCTACACCTTC